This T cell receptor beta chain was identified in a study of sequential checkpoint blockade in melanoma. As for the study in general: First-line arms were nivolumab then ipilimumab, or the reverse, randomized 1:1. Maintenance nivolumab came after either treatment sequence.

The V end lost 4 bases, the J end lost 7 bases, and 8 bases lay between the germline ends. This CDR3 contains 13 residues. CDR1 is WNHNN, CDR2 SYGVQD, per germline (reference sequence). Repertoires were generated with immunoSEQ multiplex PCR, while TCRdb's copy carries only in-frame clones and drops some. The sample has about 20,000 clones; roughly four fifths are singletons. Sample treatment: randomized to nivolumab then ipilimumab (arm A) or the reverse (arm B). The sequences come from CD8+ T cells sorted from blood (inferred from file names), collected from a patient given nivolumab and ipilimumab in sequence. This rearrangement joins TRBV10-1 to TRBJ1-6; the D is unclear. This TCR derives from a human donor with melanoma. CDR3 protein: CASSGSWNSPLHF. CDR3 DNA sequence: TGCGCCAGCAGTGGGAGTTGGAATTCACCCCTCCACTTT.